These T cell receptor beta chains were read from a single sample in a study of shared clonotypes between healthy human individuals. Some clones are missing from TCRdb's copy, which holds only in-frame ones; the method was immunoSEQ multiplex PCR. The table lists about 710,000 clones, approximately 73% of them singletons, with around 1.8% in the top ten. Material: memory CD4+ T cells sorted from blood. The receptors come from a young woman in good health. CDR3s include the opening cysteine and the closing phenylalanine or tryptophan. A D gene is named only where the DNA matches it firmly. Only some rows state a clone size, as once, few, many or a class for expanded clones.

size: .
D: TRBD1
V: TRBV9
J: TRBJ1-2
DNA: TGTGCCAGCAGCGCGATCACCGGGACAGGCGGGTATGGCTACACCTTC
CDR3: CASSAITGTGGYGYTF

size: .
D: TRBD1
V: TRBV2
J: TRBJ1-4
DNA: TGTGCCAGCAGAGGACAGGGTGGTGAAAAACTGTTTTTT
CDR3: CASRGQGGEKLFF

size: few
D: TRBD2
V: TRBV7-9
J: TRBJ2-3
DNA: TGTGCCAGCAGCTTAGCGGGACTAGCGGGAGGTCGGGATACGCAGTATTTT
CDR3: CASSLAGLAGGRDTQYF

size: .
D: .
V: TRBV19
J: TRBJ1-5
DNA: TGTGCCAGTAGCCGACAGAATAGCAATCAGCCCCAGCATTTT
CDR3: CASSRQNSNQPQHF

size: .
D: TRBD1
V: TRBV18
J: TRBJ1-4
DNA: TGTGCCAGCTCACCGCGTCAGGGGGCAACTAATGAAAAACTGTTTTTT
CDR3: CASSPRQGATNEKLFF

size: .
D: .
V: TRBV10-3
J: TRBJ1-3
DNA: TGTGCCATCAGCCCGGGGGCCCTCGGAAACACCATATATTTT
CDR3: CAISPGALGNTIYF

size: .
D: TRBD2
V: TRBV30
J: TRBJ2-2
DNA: TGTGCCTGGAGTACAAAACCGGGACTAGCGGTCACGAACACCGGGGAGCTGTTTTTT
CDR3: CAWSTKPGLAVTNTGELFF

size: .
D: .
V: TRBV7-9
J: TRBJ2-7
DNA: TGTGCCAGCAGCCCCAGAGAGGGGAAAGCCTACGAGCAGTACTTC
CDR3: CASSPREGKAYEQYF

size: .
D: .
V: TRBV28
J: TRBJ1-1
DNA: TGTGCCAGCAGGGCTACCCGACACCCGAACACTGAAGCTTTCTTT
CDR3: CASRATRHPNTEAFF

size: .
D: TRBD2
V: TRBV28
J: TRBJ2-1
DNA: TGTGCCAGCGCCGATCTCGCGGGAGTCAATGAGCAGTTCTTC
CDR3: CASADLAGVNEQFF

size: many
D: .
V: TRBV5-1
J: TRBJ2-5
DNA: TGCGCCAGCAGCTTGATGGCGGACCAAGAGACCCAGTACTTC
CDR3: CASSLMADQETQYF

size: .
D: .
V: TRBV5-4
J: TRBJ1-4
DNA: TGTGCCAGCAGCCCCGGTTGGAACGAAAAACTGTTTTTT
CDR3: CASSPGWNEKLFF

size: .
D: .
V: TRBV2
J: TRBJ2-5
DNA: TGTGCCAGCACCCGGCTAGGCCAAGAGACCCAGTACTTC
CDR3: CASTRLGQETQYF

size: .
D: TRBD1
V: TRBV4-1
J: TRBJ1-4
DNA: TGCGCCAGCAGCGATCTTCGAGACAGGGAGAGAAAACTGTTTTTT
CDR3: CASSDLRDRERKLFF

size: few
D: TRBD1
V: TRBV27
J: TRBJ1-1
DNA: TGTGCCAGCAGTCGCACAGGGGTGGCCACTGAAGCTTTCTTT
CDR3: CASSRTGVATEAFF

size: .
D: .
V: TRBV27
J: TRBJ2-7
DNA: TGTGCCAGCAGCACGCCCGGGCTCAGGGATGGGTCCTACGAGCAGTACTTC
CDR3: CASSTPGLRDGSYEQYF

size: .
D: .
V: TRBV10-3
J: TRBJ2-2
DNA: TGTGCCATCAGTCGACAAGGGCGTACAGGGCTTGACACCGGGGAGCTGTTTTTT
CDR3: CAISRQGRTGLDTGELFF

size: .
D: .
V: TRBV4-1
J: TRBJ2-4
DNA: TGCGCCAGCAGCCAGACTAGACTAGCCAAAAACATTCAGTACTTC
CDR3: CASSQTRLAKNIQYF

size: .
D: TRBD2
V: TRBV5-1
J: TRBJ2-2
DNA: TGCGCCAGCAGCATTTTAGCGGGAGGGGAAACCGGGGAGCTGTTTTTT
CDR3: CASSILAGGETGELFF

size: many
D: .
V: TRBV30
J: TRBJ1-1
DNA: TGTGCCTGGAGTGCACCAAGGCTTGAAGCTTTCTTT
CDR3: CAWSAPRLEAFF

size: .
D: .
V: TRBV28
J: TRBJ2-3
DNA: TGTGCCAGCAGCCGCCCGCTGAGCGGGAAGGGGGTGGGCACAGATACGCAGTATTTT
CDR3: CASSRPLSGKGVGTDTQYF

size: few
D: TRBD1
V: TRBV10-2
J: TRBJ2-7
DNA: TGCGCCAGCAAACGGCAGGGGGACTCCTACGAGCAGTACTTC
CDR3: CASKRQGDSYEQYF

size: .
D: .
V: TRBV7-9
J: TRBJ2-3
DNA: TGTGCCAGCAGCTCTCGCGTTAGCACAGATACGCAGTATTTT
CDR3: CASSSRVSTDTQYF

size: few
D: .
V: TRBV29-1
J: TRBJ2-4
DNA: TGCAGCGTTGGGACAGTAAACATTCAGTACTTC
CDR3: CSVGTVNIQYF

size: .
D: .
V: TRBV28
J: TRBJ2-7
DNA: TGTGCCAGCAGTTTGACCACTCCCTACGAGCAGTACTTC
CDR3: CASSLTTPYEQYF

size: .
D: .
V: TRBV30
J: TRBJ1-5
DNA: TGTGCCTGGAGTGTAGCTAGCAATCAGCCCCAGCATTTT
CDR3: CAWSVASNQPQHF

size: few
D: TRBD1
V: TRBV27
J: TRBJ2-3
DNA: TGTGCCAGCAGTTCCCTACCTGACAGGGCAGCAGATACGCAGTATTTT
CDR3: CASSSLPDRAADTQYF

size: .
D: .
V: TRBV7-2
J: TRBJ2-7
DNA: TGTGCCAGCAGCATATCCGGGACACGAACCTACGAGCAGTACTTC
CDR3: CASSISGTRTYEQYF

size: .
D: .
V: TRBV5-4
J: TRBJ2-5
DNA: TGTGCCAGCAGCTTGGGTGCAGGGACTGGAGAGACCCAGTACTTC
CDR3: CASSLGAGTGETQYF

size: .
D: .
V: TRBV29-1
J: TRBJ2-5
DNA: TGCAGCGTTGAAGATGGGGGACTCCGAGAGACCCAGTACTTC
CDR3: CSVEDGGLRETQYF

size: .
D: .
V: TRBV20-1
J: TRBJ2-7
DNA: TGCAGTCAAGCCCGGACCGGAGAGCAGTACTTC
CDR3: CSQARTGEQYF